These 31 T cell receptor beta chains share one sample of origin, sequenced in a study of blood T cell repertoires in COVID-19 (dated by TCRdb to the early 2020s). Library prep was done by the immunoSEQ multiplex PCR assay. The table was pulled from immuneACCESS by TCRdb, which kept in-frame rearrangements only. Such tables lose some clones; where checked, under half of the loss comes from unresolved V genes, and the rest has no known cause. This sample comprises more than 130,000 clones, more than 70% of them detected only once. Of the sample, roughly a tenth falls within the top ten clones. The specimen was peripheral blood. These receptors were obtained from a man aged 50 to 60 with active or convalescent COVID-19.

The CDR3 is CASSRVGSYEQYF. CDR3 sequence (DNA): TGTGCCAGCAGCCGGGTTGGGTCCTACGAGCAGTACTTC. J is TRBJ2-7 and V is TRBV2; D remains unclear. V lost 6 bases and J 1 base, leaving 10 bases between the germline ends. Germline V gene sequence: CDR1 SNHLY, CDR2 FYNNEI. CDR3 length: 13 amino acids.

This chain uses TRBV11-2 with TRBJ1-2; tentatively, D is TRBD1 (6 bases). Per germline, CDR1 SGHAT and CDR2 FQNNGV. This CDR3 has 16 amino acids. The V end was cut by 2 bases, the J end by 2 bases, with 15 bases between. The CDR3 DNA follows: TGTGCCAGCAGCTTAATTAAAGACAGGAGAAACTATGGCTACACCTTC. It encodes CASSLIKDRRNYGYTF.

This rearrangement joins TRBV6-5 to TRBJ1-2, with 10 bases matching TRBD1. The V gene end was trimmed by 5 bases and the J gene end by 7 bases; junction bases not matched to a gene: 4. The germline gives CDR1 MNHEY, CDR2 SVGAGI. The CDR3 length is 13 residues. CDR3 coding DNA: TGTGCCAGCAGTACGACAGGGGGCCGTGGCTACACCTTC. Translation: CASSTTGGRGYTF.

The chain carries TRBV3-1 (or the pseudogene TRBV3-2) and TRBJ2-3, with D unresolved. CDR3 length: 15 residues. The V gene's germline CDR1 is LGHDT and CDR2 YNNKEL (reference sequence). Trimming cost V 1 base and J 2 bases, with 10 bases left between them. The CDR3 coding sequence is TGTGCCAGCAGCCAAGGTTCCAGTTTCACAGATACGCAGTATTTT. Translated, it gives CASSQGSSFTDTQYF.

The genes are TRBV5-5 and TRBJ1-6; no clear D gene. The CDR3 runs to 13 residues. The germline gives CDR1 SGHKS, CDR2 YYEKEE (reference sequence). V gave up 1 base and J gave up 6 bases, with 5 bases separating them. The CDR3 reads CASSLLVNSPLHF. DNA for the CDR3: TGTGCCAGCAGCTTGCTAGTTAATTCACCCCTCCACTTT.

The CDR3 is CATSQSGTGVTGELFF. The DNA of the CDR3 is TGTGCCACCAGTCAATCCGGGACAGGGGTCACCGGGGAGCTGTTTTTT. V is TRBV24-1 and J is TRBJ2-2; TRBD1 matches 10 bases. Germline trimming cut 6 bases from V and 4 bases from J; bases unmatched to any gene: 7. Looked up from germline, CDR1 is KGHDR and CDR2 is SFDVKD. The CDR3 contains 16 residues.

The rearrangement joins TRBV24-1 to TRBJ2-2; D is perhaps TRBD2 (6 bases). The CDR3 is 16 amino acids. CDR1 is KGHDR, CDR2 SFDVKD, per germline. V was cut by 6 bases and J by 6 bases, with 19 bases left in between. CDR3 loop: CATSSSGLLAAGELFF. In DNA form, the CDR3 reads TGTGCCACCAGTTCCTCAGGGTTACTAGCCGCCGGGGAGCTGTTTTTT.

The V and J genes are TRBV24-1 and TRBJ2-5; TRBD2 agrees at 13 bases. In germline, CDR1 is KGHDR, CDR2 SFDVKD. This CDR3 has 18 amino acids. The junction had 7 bases not matched to a gene; V was cut back by 3 bases and J by 1 base. The CDR3 region is CATSDDRGLAGAQETQYF. The CDR3 DNA is TGTGCCACCAGTGATGACAGAGGACTAGCGGGGGCCCAAGAGACCCAGTACTTC.

V gene TRBV2 combines with J gene TRBJ2-7; 10 bases map to TRBD1. The J segment lost 7 bases and the V segment lost 6 bases, leaving 9 bases of the junction unmatched. The CDR3 length is 14 residues. Germline V CDR1 and CDR2: SNHLY, FYNNEI. The CDR3 coding sequence is TGTGCCAGCAGATTCCGGGACAGGGGAACGGAGCAGTACTTC. Its protein product is CASRFRDRGTEQYF.

The chain joins TRBV6-5 to TRBJ1-4; D is possibly TRBD1 (6 bases). Looked up from germline, CDR1 is MNHEY and CDR2 is SVGAGI. The CDR3 length is 14 residues. With 4 bases removed from V and 7 bases from J, the gap between germline ends came to 13 bases. As DNA, the CDR3 is TGTGCCAGCAGTTCGGACAGTCTAGTTGAAAAACTGTTTTTT. Translation: CASSSDSLVEKLFF.

This clone was seen a single time. This chain links TRBV5-1 with TRBJ2-1, with 9 bases identical to TRBD2. The CDR3 runs 15 residues. Germline values: CDR1 SGHRS, CDR2 YFSETQ. Trimming at V came to 4 bases and at J to 3 bases, leaving 5 bases not matched to a gene. The CDR3 DNA sequence: TGCGCCAGCAGCCCGGGACTAGCCATCTACAATGAGCAGTTCTTC. Protein product: CASSPGLAIYNEQFF.

V gene TRBV11-3 combines with J gene TRBJ2-3, with TRBD1 matching 9 bases. The ends lost 5 bases at V and 4 bases at J; junction bases unmatched: 7. Per the germline V gene, CDR1 is SGHNT and CDR2 is YENEEA. The CDR3 extends over 15 amino acids. CDR3 loop: CASSPGQGDPDTQYF. CDR3 nucleotides: TGTGCCAGCAGCCCGGGACAGGGAGACCCAGATACGCAGTATTTT. Variable domain in full (rest from reference TRBV11-3 and TRBJ2-3): EAGVVQSPRYKIIEKKQPVAFWCNPISGHNTLYWYLQNLGQGPELLIRYENEEAVDDSQLPKDRFSAERLKGVDSTLKIQPAELGDSAVYLCASSPGQGDPDTQYFGPGTRLTVL.

CDR3 protein: CASSSPGQGATNEKLFF. Written as DNA, the CDR3 is TGTGCCAGCAGCTCCCCGGGACAGGGGGCAACTAATGAAAAACTGTTTTTT. V and J are TRBV11-2 and TRBJ1-4, with 11 bases fitting TRBD1. The V gene's germline CDR1 is SGHAT and CDR2 FQNNGV. The CDR3 is 17 residues long. With V trimmed by 4 bases and J by 0 bases, 4 bases remained unmatched.

This chain's CDR3 is CATRQGAIGTGELFF. For the CDR3, the DNA is TGTGCCACCCGACAGGGGGCAATTGGCACCGGGGAGCTGTTTTTT. V usage is TRBV24-1 and J usage is TRBJ2-2; 10 nucleotides match TRBD1. V gave up 9 bases and J gave up 4 bases; unmatched junction bases: 7. CDR1 and CDR2 (germline): KGHDR, SFDVKD. The CDR3 has 15 amino acids.

This chain uses TRBV2 with TRBJ1-5; the D gene is possibly TRBD1 (5 bases). Trimming stripped 7 bases from V and 1 base from J, with 14 bases between. Germline V gene sequence: CDR1 SNHLY, CDR2 FYNNEI. The CDR3 spans 15 residues. The CDR3 is CASTGDRLSNQPQHF. CDR3 bases: TGTGCCAGCACCGGAGACAGATTAAGCAATCAGCCCCAGCATTTT.

The chain employs TRBV9 and TRBJ2-1; 9 nucleotides line up with TRBD2. Germline values: CDR1 SGDLS, CDR2 YYNGEE. Trimming at V came to 2 bases and at J to 8 bases, leaving 11 bases not matched to a gene. The CDR3 spans 16 residues. CDR3 in DNA: TGTGCCAGCAGCGTCTCCTTAGCGGGAGATTATCATGAGCAGTTCTTC. The encoded protein is CASSVSLAGDYHEQFF.

The chain recombines TRBV5-1 with TRBJ2-2; D is perhaps TRBD1 (6 bases). With 3 bases removed from V and 0 bases from J, the gap between germline ends came to 12 bases. Germline CDR1 reads SGHRS; CDR2 reads YFSETQ. This CDR3 is 16 amino acids long. Here the CDR3 DNA reads TGCGCCAGCAGCTGGCCGGGGACATCGAACACCGGGGAGCTGTTTTTT. Translating gives CASSWPGTSNTGELFF.

Here the CDR3 DNA reads TGTGCCAGCAGTGCCGGACAAACTAGCACAGATACGCAGTATTTT. Protein sequence: CASSAGQTSTDTQYF. The rearrangement uses TRBV25-1 and TRBJ2-3, with a possible D match to TRBD1 (5 bases). Trimming cost V 4 bases and J 0 bases, with 11 bases left between them. This CDR3 comprises 15 residues. Germline V CDR1 and CDR2: MGHDK, SYGVNS.

The rearrangement joins TRBV11-2 to TRBJ1-1; no reliable D call. Trimming removed 1 base at V and 4 bases at J, with 13 bases between. The germline V gene encodes CDR1 SGHAT and CDR2 FQNNGV. This CDR3 is built from 15 residues. CDR3 bases: TGTGCCAGCAGCTTAGGCGGCGAGGGAAGCACTGAAGCTTTCTTT. Protein sequence: CASSLGGEGSTEAFF.

The chain joins TRBV30 to TRBJ2-3; D is possibly TRBD2 (6 bases). The V end lost 1 base, the J end lost 2 bases, and 16 bases lay between the germline ends. The CDR3 is 16 amino acids. Looked up from germline, CDR1 is GTSNPN and CDR2 is SVGIG (reference sequence). The DNA for the CDR3 is TGTGCCTGGAGTGGAAAGGCTAGCGATTACACAGATACGCAGTATTTT. Its protein is CAWSGKASDYTDTQYF.

The chain employs TRBV9 and TRBJ1-2; no firm D call. Germline CDR1 SGDLS, CDR2 YYNGEE. The V and J ends lost 0 bases and 4 bases respectively, with 7 bases between them. The CDR3 length is 13 residues. CDR3 sequence (DNA): TGTGCCAGCAGCGTAGTTGAGGGCTATGGCTACACCTTC. Amino acids: CASSVVEGYGYTF.

The rearrangement uses TRBV5-6 and TRBJ2-4, with 8 bases aligning to TRBD1. V lost 4 bases, J lost 4 bases, and 7 bases stayed unmatched. CDR1 and CDR2 (germline): SGHDT, YYEEEE. There are 15 residues in the CDR3. This chain's CDR3 is CASSHPGQEKNIQYF. DNA of the CDR3: TGTGCCAGCAGCCATCCGGGACAGGAGAAAAACATTCAGTACTTC.

The chain recombines TRBV7-8 with TRBJ2-5, with TRBD2 matching over 9 bases. From germline, CDR1 is SGHVS and CDR2 FQNEAQ. With V trimmed by 2 bases and J by 6 bases, 22 bases remained unmatched. The CDR3 is made up of 20 amino acids. DNA for the CDR3: TGTGCCAGCAGCTTATCCTCGTTGGGGATAGCGGGAGAGCTTTACAAGACCCAGTACTTC. As protein: CASSLSSLGIAGELYKTQYF. Drawing the rest from reference TRBV7-8 and TRBJ2-5, the complete variable domain is GAGVSQSPRYKVAKRGQDVALRCDPISGHVSLFWYQQALGQGPEFLTYFQNEAQLDKSGLPSDRFFAERPEGSVSTLKIQRTQQEDSAVYLCASSLSSLGIAGELYKTQYFGPGTRLLVL.

The chain has TRBV5-1 and TRBJ1-2, with TRBD1 identical over 9 bases. Trimming took 3 bases from V and 0 from J; bases not matched to a gene: 3. The CDR3 extends over 15 amino acids. Germline assignment: CDR1 SGHRS and CDR2 YFSETQ. The CDR3 bases are TGCGCCAGCAGCTGGGGACAGGGTTCTAACTATGGCTACACCTTC. Its translation: CASSWGQGSNYGYTF. The entire variable domain, with the rest obtained from reference TRBV5-1 and TRBJ1-2, is as follows: KAGVTQTPRYLIKTRGQQVTLSCSPISGHRSVSWYQQTPGQGLQFLFEYFSETQRNKGNFPGRFSGRQFSNSRSEMNVSTLELGDSALYLCASSWGQGSNYGYTFGSGTRLTVV.

This rearrangement joins TRBV7-8 to TRBJ2-3; D not resolved. The V and J ends lost 7 bases and 4 bases respectively, with 9 bases between them. This CDR3 is 12 amino acids long. Germline lookup yields CDR1 SGHVS and CDR2 FQNEAQ. The CDR3 nucleotides are TGTGCCAGCACCCCCCAGTCAGATACGCAGTATTTT. It specifies CASTPQSDTQYF.

The chain carries TRBV15 and TRBJ2-1; D might be TRBD2 (6 bases). The CDR3 runs 14 residues. CDR1 is LNHNV and CDR2 is YYDKDF in the germline V gene (reference sequence). V was pared by 4 bases and J by 5 bases, with 12 bases between. The CDR3 DNA follows: TGTGCCACCAGCACCCTGGGACTGAACAATGAGCAGTTCTTC. It translates to CATSTLGLNNEQFF. The entire variable domain, with the rest obtained from reference TRBV15 and TRBJ2-1, is as follows: DAMVIQNPRYQVTQFGKPVTLSCSQTLNHNVMYWYQQKSSQAPKLLFHYYDKDFNNEADTPDNFQSRRPNTSFCFLDIRSPGLGDTAMYLCATSTLGLNNEQFFGPGTRLTVL.

The chain recombines TRBV7-9 with TRBJ2-4; D possibly corresponds to TRBD2 (6 bases). Trimming left V 4 bases short and J 8 bases short, with 18 bases between. The germline CDR1 and CDR2 sequences are SEHNR and FQNEAQ (reference sequence). The CDR3 consists of 15 residues. In DNA form, the CDR3 reads TGTGCCAGCAGCTCTCAAGTTTCTAGCGTGGACATTCAGTACTTC. Translated: CASSSQVSSVDIQYF.

The chain has TRBV5-4 and TRBJ2-3, with D possibly TRBD1 on 5 matching bases. Germline lookup yields CDR1 SGHNT and CDR2 YYREEE (reference sequence). CDR3 length: 15 residues. The V and J ends lost 3 bases and 1 base respectively, with 12 bases between them. The DNA for the CDR3 is TGTGCCAGCAGCTGGAAATCCAGGGGCACAGATACGCAGTATTTT. It encodes CASSWKSRGTDTQYF.

The chain is built from TRBV7-3 and TRBJ2-7; 7 bases agree with TRBD1. V shed 1 base, J shed 4 bases, and the junction held 7 bases outside the gene matches. The germline gives CDR1 SGHTA, CDR2 FQGTGA. This CDR3 has 15 residues. In nucleotides, the CDR3 is TGTGCCAGCAGCTTAAAAGTAGGGGGCCCGTACGAGCAGTACTTC. This sequence encodes CASSLKVGGPYEQYF.

The chain is built from TRBV7-9 and TRBJ1-1; 10 nucleotides line up with TRBD1. The V segment lost 3 bases and the J segment 5 bases; nucleotides outside the gene matches: 18. Germline assignment: CDR1 SEHNR and CDR2 FQNEAQ (reference sequence). This CDR3 contains 19 residues. The CDR3 DNA sequence: TGTGCCAGCAGCTTGCTCCGAGGCGGGACAGGGGATTGGGGGACTGAAGCTTTCTTT. It specifies CASSLLRGGTGDWGTEAFF.

The rearrangement links TRBV4-3 to TRBJ2-1; unclear D gene. The CDR3 totals 16 residues. V was cut by 4 bases and J by 7 bases, with 20 bases left in between. Germline CDR1 is LGHNA and CDR2 is YSLEER. The CDR3: CASSPTGLTPGNEQFF. In nucleotides, the CDR3 is TGCGCCAGCAGCCCCACCGGCCTTACCCCCGGGAATGAGCAGTTCTTC.